The T cell receptor beta chain under discussion was sequenced for a study of beta chain features in type 1 diabetes. Study-wide background: There were some 110 million sorted cells examined across all samples. Study-wide findings and caveats: At VDJ recombination sites, type 1 diabetes patients had fewer insertions and more deleted nucleotides. Shortening of TCRB CDR3s, moderate but significant, appeared in all four CD4+ subsets of Type 1 diabetes patients. cDNA-based sequencing might over-represent cells highly expressing TCR.

Turning to this clone: What it binds is unknown.

cDNA synthesis used the whole RNA isolate, giving expressed TCRB sequences. Assay: immunoSEQ multiplex PCR; the TCRdb copy retains only in-frame clones and omits some. The data contain under 200,000 clones, under 9.5% of them seen just once; the ten biggest clones take up almost 0.65%. Sequencing used central memory CD4+ T cells from blood. The sequence derives from a man between 18 and 35 years old in good health.

The CDR3 DNA reads TGTGCCAGCAGCCAAGGCTACTCCTACGAGCAGTACTTC. It encodes CASSQGYSYEQYF. The J gene is TRBJ2-7, the V gene TRBV14; no definite D call. The CDR3 consists of 13 residues. Germline lookup yields CDR1 SGHDN and CDR2 FVKESK. V lost 1 base and J lost 0, with 4 bases in between.